This entry concerns a single TCR beta chain. Its antigen is as yet unknown. Replicate PCRs run on sorted subsets employed 200 ng DNA, approximately 30,000 T cell genomes. Clones were read by immunoSEQ multiplex PCR, and TCRdb kept only the in-frame ones, dropping some. The sample contains over a million clones, roughly 70% of which appear only once. The source of the sample is a study of shared clonotypes between healthy human individuals. Study-level results: With a handful of donors compared, approximately 5.5% of naive CD4 clonotypes were shared.

Only Caucasian adults living in Nashville, Tennessee served as donors. The CDR3 totals 16 residues. Germline V gene lookup returns CDR1 SNHLY and CDR2 FYNNEI. V dropped 4 bases and J dropped 1 base, with 14 bases sitting between them. The TCR was taken from a man aged 18 to 30 in good health. The sample comprised memory CD4+ T cells sorted from blood. Documented subset: CD45RA-negative fraction. The V call is TRBV2, the J call TRBJ2-4; possibly TRBD1 or TRBD2 for D (6 bases each). CDR3 loop: CASSAEGVSAKNIQYF. CDR3 bases: TGTGCCAGCAGTGCGGAGGGGGTATCGGCCAAAAACATTCAGTACTTC.